Sequencing of this T cell receptor (beta chain) was carried out in a study of T cells of healthy individuals. Many counts were recorded for this clonotype. The CDR3 spans 13 residues. The germline CDR1 and CDR2 sequences are SNHLY and FYNNEI. Deletions cut 11 bases from V and 0 bases from J, with 8 bases between. MiXCR, run by TCRdb on the 5' RACE reads, gives a single entry per CDR3 protein. The sample lists tens of thousands of distinct CDR3 sequences; approximately 4.9% were seen once. The chain links TRBV2 to TRBJ1-6, with D maybe TRBD1 (5 bases). This clonotype was obtained from a human donor in good health. The CDR3 is CAVQGSYNSPLHF. DNA of the CDR3: TGTGCCGTGCAGGGCTCCTATAATTCACCCCTCCACTTT. The variable domain in full, with the rest retrieved from reference TRBV2 and TRBJ1-6, is EPEVTQTPSHQVTQMGQEVILRCVPISNHLYFYWYRQILGQKVEFLVSFYNNEISEKSEIFDDQFSVERPDGSNFTLKIRSTKLEDSAMYFCAVQGSYNSPLHFGNGTRLTVT.